This TCR beta chain was sequenced during a study of T cells in Graves' hyperthyroidism and ophthalmopathy (dated by TCRdb to about 2019). For the wider study: Peripheral blood was sampled at the time of initial diagnosis, prior to any treatment. In addition, the study compared T-cell repertoires in thyroid tissue and in blood from roughly six Graves' hyperthyroidism patients. After sampling, hyperthyroidism patients received methimazole starting at 30 mg daily, and ophthalmopathy patients received high-dose intravenous methylprednisolone. To identify distinguishing TCR V-J signatures, a discovery cohort of 100 or so patients was used, comprising some 45 with Graves' ophthalmopathy and some 60 with stable Graves' hyperthyroidism. The approximately 100 discovery patients were randomly split 7:3 into training and test sets. Whether ophthalmopathy could be predicted prospectively was tested in an independent validation cohort made up of roughly 19 hyperthyroidism patients plus 17 patients who later progressed to ophthalmopathy. According to the paper, TCR Vbeta CDR3 sequencing was carried out on about 140 peripheral blood samples, which came from 40 to 45 ophthalmopathy, under 80 hyperthyroidism and roughly 17 progressor patients.

Ophthalmopathy patients had moderately to severely active disease, with a Clinical Activity Score of 3 or more, a NOSPECS grade of 4 or more, and a disease duration of less than 3 months. Any patient with an uncontrolled infection, another autoimmune disease, pregnancy or lactation was excluded. Diagnoses were based on clinical symptoms, serum thyroxine and TRAb, thyroid ultrasound and orbital computed tomography. PBMCs were isolated from about 9.1 ml of fresh peripheral blood by Ficoll-Paque density gradient centrifugation. Total RNA was extracted using Trizol reagent, and RNA quality was assessed on an Agilent 2100 Bioanalyzer. TCR beta CDR3 regions were amplified from RNA transcripts. A first-round RT-PCR of the TCR CDR3 used the HTBI primer set with the Qiagen OneStep RT-PCR kit. Libraries were constructed in a second round of multiplex PCR, after which size selection and purification were carried out. Sequencing of the libraries was done on an Illumina HiSeq2000 using paired-end 100 bp reads. The study's own analysis went as follows. Raw data were processed with SOAPnuke, discarding reads with adapters, uncalled bases, mean Phred below 15, or no exact constant-primer or identifier match. High-quality paired reads were merged with COPE v1.2.5, and unique nucleotide sequences were defined as clonotypes. MiTCR v1.1 was used to align the clonotypes against IMGT TRBV, TRBD and TRBJ reference segments. Only V-J combinations with frequency above 0.0001, covering about 99% of repertoires, were analysed. A TCS score was defined as the ratio of F50 (clonal expansion) to E x V (chaos), with BLOSUM62-based TCRdist applied between CDR3 peptides within each V-J. Welch's t-statistics and random forest reduced some 510 V-J features to some 14, which were used in a naive Bayes classifier (R e1071). TCRdb itself trimmed the public reads at Q25 with fastp, ran MiXCR and retained productive beta chains. When rows share a CDR3 protein, they turn into one entry using the most common DNA and genes. These V and J calls originate from TCRdb's pipeline instead of the authors' own analysis. This sample holds about 400,000 distinct CDR3 sequences; roughly 14% were observed only once. About 13% of the sample is held by the ten biggest clonotypes.

This clonotype was seen many times. It lacks a known antigen. Nothing much larger sits one base from this clone, and base qualities are not available. The paper as a whole reports these results and caveats: During validation, the model predicted progression to ophthalmopathy a median of approximately 7 months ahead of onset, with just under 71% sensitivity and around 73% specificity. Most expanded thyroid clonotypes (frequency above 0.001) were also detected in blood, suggesting blood repertoires may reflect thyroid immune responses. A 13 V-J signature model separated ophthalmopathy from stable hyperthyroidism, with roughly 88% sensitivity and 81.08% specificity in cross-validation and 80%/75% in testing. No statistical method was used to set the sample size in advance, and investigators knew the group allocation.

The CDR3 has 13 amino acids, counting the end cysteine and phenylalanine. Of the read, only the CDR3 DNA is kept; its 39 bases are in frame from base 1. At the junction V is shortened by 4 bases and J by 4 bases, with 10 bases in between. The germline V gene (reference sequence) gives CDR1 as LGHDT and CDR2 as YNNKEL. The source material was blood. The chain uses TRBV3-1 and TRBJ1-2; a tentative D call is TRBD1 (6 bases match). The clonotype was recovered from a man aged 18 to 30 with Graves' ophthalmopathy. CDR3 region: CASSRRTAYGYTF. The DNA sequence is TGTGCCAGCAGCCGTAGGACAGCCTATGGCTACACCTTC.